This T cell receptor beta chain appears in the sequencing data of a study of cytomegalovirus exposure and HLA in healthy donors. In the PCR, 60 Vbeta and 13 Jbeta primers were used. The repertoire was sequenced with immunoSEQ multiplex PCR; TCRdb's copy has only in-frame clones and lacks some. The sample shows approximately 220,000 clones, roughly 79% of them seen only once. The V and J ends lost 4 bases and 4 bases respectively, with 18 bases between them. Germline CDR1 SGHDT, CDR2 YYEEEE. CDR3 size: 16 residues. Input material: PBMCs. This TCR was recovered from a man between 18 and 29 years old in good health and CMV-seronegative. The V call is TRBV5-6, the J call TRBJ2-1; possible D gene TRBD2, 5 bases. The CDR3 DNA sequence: TGTGCCAGCAGCCGTGCTCCACTAGTCTTGTACAATGAGCAGTTCTTC. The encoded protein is CASSRAPLVLYNEQFF.